Sequencing of this T cell receptor (beta chain) was carried out in a study of early T cells in non-severe SARS-CoV-2 infection. For the study at large: Unpaired chains resulted from sequencing bulk RNA of unsorted whole blood. Study findings and constraints: In VDJdb matching, anti-spike CD8 responses were favored while private and CD4 specificities went missing.

V lost 4 bases and J lost 7; bases outside the gene matches: 12. The length of the CDR3 is 15 residues. The germline gives CDR1 DFQATT, CDR2 SNEGSKA (reference sequence). To note about this clonotype: As yet, its antigen is unknown.

The protocol attached unique molecular identifiers to individual cDNA molecules. TCRdb used MiXCR to reprocess the 5' RACE reads, holding one entry per CDR3 protein. The sample shows about 80,000 distinct CDR3 sequences, 9.5% to 13% of them seen only once. The sequence came from an adult who was a healthcare worker with PCR-confirmed SARS-CoV-2 infection or an uninfected control (not recorded which). The V and J genes are TRBV20-1 and TRBJ1-5; 8 bases match TRBD1. Sequencing was carried out using whole blood. As DNA, the CDR3 is TGCAGTGCTACAACTCGAGACAGGGGTCAACAGCCCCAGCATTTT. Protein sequence: CSATTRDRGQQPQHF.